A selection of T cell receptor beta chains follows, all from one sample in a study of shared clonotypes between healthy human individuals. The method was immunoSEQ multiplex PCR; TCRdb's version includes in-frame clones alone and lacks a portion of them. This table holds about 640,000 clones, more than 70% found once. Sequencing was performed on memory CD4+ T cells sorted from blood. The source is a woman aged 25 to 39 in good health. Both conserved end residues are part of each CDR3. D genes are given only for firm matches. A clone size is listed for some rows: how often the clone was seen (once, few, many), or a class if it is expanded.

d_gene	v_gene	abundance	j_gene	CDR3aa	CDR3nt
.	TRBV2	.	TRBJ1-5	CASSAEQGRNQPQHF	TGTGCCAGCAGTGCGGAACAGGGTAGAAATCAGCCCCAGCATTTT
.	TRBV29-1	.	TRBJ1-1	CSVEGGLGVAFF	TGCAGCGTTGAAGGGGGGCTCGGGGTAGCTTTCTTT
.	TRBV6-1	.	TRBJ2-7	CASSEAGSYEQYF	TGTGCCAGCAGTGAAGCCGGCTCCTACGAGCAGTACTTC
.	TRBV4-1	.	TRBJ1-1	CASSYSRRGSERRAFF	TGCGCCAGCAGCTATTCAAGGCGGGGGTCCGAAAGAAGGGCTTTCTTT
.	TRBV7-9	few	TRBJ1-5	CASSRDDQPQHF	TGTGCCAGCAGCCGAGACGATCAGCCCCAGCATTTT
.	TRBV6-1	once	TRBJ2-2	CATRRNSPNTGELFF	TGTGCCACCAGGAGGAACAGCCCGAACACCGGGGAGCTGTTTTTT
TRBD1	TRBV15	.	TRBJ2-2	CATSGWTGGNTGELFF	TGTGCCACCAGCGGATGGACAGGGGGGAACACCGGGGAGCTGTTTTTT
.	TRBV5-1	.	TRBJ2-5	CASSPSQETQYF	TGCGCCAGCAGCCCGTCCCAAGAGACCCAGTACTTC
TRBD1	TRBV5-1	.	TRBJ1-5	CASSLEGGGQPQHF	TGCGCCAGCAGCTTGGAGGGAGGGGGCCAGCCCCAGCATTTT
TRBD2	TRBV6-5	.	TRBJ2-2	CASRGTSVTGELFF	TGTGCCAGCCGGGGGACTAGCGTTACCGGGGAGCTGTTTTTT
.	TRBV6-5	.	TRBJ2-7	CASRRAGVTSEQYF	TGTGCCAGCCGTAGAGCGGGTGTTACCTCCGAGCAGTACTTC
.	TRBV19	.	TRBJ1-1	CASSIGGPGDTEAFF	TGTGCCAGTAGTATAGGCGGGCCAGGGGACACTGAAGCTTTCTTT
.	TRBV5-1	.	TRBJ2-1	CASSFSGYYNEQFF	TGCGCCAGCAGCTTTAGCGGATACTACAATGAGCAGTTCTTC
.	TRBV19	.	TRBJ1-4	CASSPTGLKDEKLFF	TGTGCCAGTAGTCCCACGGGGTTAAAGGATGAAAAACTGTTTTTT
TRBD1	TRBV19	.	TRBJ2-3	CASSTWTGPTTDTQYF	TGTGCCAGTAGTACATGGACAGGGCCCACCACAGATACGCAGTATTTT
.	TRBV7-2	.	TRBJ1-2	CASSLRLAQGGYTF	TGTGCCAGCAGCTTAAGGCTCGCTCAGGGTGGCTACACCTTC
.	TRBV19	.	TRBJ2-3	CASSQAKADTQYF	TGTGCCAGTAGTCAGGCCAAGGCAGATACGCAGTATTTT
TRBD1	TRBV6-1	few	TRBJ2-7	CASRGTGDEQYF	TGTGCCAGCAGGGGGACAGGTGACGAGCAGTACTTC
.	TRBV27	.	TRBJ1-5	CASSLNRLTINQPQHF	TGTGCCAGCAGTTTAAACAGGCTCACAATCAATCAGCCCCAGCATTTT
.	TRBV7-3	few	TRBJ1-1	CASSSGGGEGTEAFF	TGTGCCAGCAGCTCCGGGGGAGGGGAGGGCACTGAAGCTTTCTTT
TRBD1	TRBV19	.	TRBJ2-5	CASSIRDSETQYF	TGTGCCAGTAGTATAAGGGACAGCGAGACCCAGTACTTC
.	TRBV7-9	.	TRBJ1-5	CASSPTGGDQPQHF	TGTGCCAGCAGCCCGACCGGGGGGGATCAGCCCCAGCATTTT
TRBD2	TRBV11-2	.	TRBJ2-5	CASSWTSGSIERETQYF	TGTGCCAGCAGCTGGACTAGCGGGAGTATCGAGAGAGAGACCCAGTACTTC
TRBD1	TRBV27	.	TRBJ1-1	CASKGARGKNTEAFF	TGTGCCAGCAAAGGAGCCAGGGGGAAGAACACTGAAGCTTTCTTT
.	TRBV7-6	.	TRBJ1-5	CASSFNRDQPQHF	TGTGCCAGCAGCTTTAACAGGGACCAGCCCCAGCATTTT
.	TRBV18	.	TRBJ1-4	CASQRSQGENEKLFF	TGTGCCAGCCAAAGAAGTCAGGGCGAGAATGAAAAACTGTTTTTT
TRBD1	TRBV6-5	.	TRBJ2-2	CASYTRGQGIGELFF	TGTGCCAGTTATACACGGGGACAGGGGATCGGGGAGCTGTTTTTT
.	TRBV27	.	TRBJ2-7	CASRYSRDSYEQYF	TGTGCCAGCAGGTATTCGAGGGATTCCTACGAGCAGTACTTC
.	TRBV5-1	.	TRBJ1-1	CASSLASDRNTEAFF	TGCGCCAGCAGCTTGGCCTCGGACAGGAACACTGAAGCTTTCTTT
.	TRBV27	once	TRBJ2-7	CASSLMAHLEQYF	TGTGCCAGCAGTTTGATGGCCCATCTCGAGCAGTACTTC
.	TRBV12-5	.	TRBJ2-5	CASGFLETQYF	TGTGCTAGTGGTTTTCTGGAGACCCAGTACTTC
.	TRBV15	.	TRBJ1-3	CATSTGNTIYF	TGTGCCACCAGCACTGGAAACACCATATATTTT
.	TRBV28	.	TRBJ1-5	CASSLLGGGREQPQHF	TGTGCCAGCAGTTTATTGGGAGGGGGGAGAGAACAGCCCCAGCATTTT
TRBD2	TRBV29-1	.	TRBJ2-1	CSVPGLAGFYEQFF	TGCAGCGTCCCGGGACTAGCGGGATTCTATGAGCAGTTCTTC
.	TRBV9	.	TRBJ1-1	CASSANRDDTEAFF	TGTGCCAGCAGCGCGAACAGGGATGACACTGAAGCTTTCTTT
TRBD2	TRBV5-6	once	TRBJ2-1	CASSFLAGQYNEQFF	TGTGCCAGCAGCTTTTTAGCGGGCCAATACAATGAGCAGTTCTTC
.	TRBV7-2	many	TRBJ1-5	CASSSAGLSYQPQHF	TGTGCCAGCAGCTCAGCGGGCCTCAGTTATCAGCCCCAGCATTTT
.	TRBV5-6	.	TRBJ2-1	CASSLASVSEQFF	TGTGCCAGCAGCTTGGCATCGGTGAGTGAGCAGTTCTTC
.	TRBV5-4	few	TRBJ2-7	CASSYPGGQPYEQYF	TGTGCCAGCAGCTATCCAGGTGGACAGCCCTACGAGCAGTACTTC
.	TRBV9	.	TRBJ2-3	CASSGTRGDTQYF	TGTGCCAGCAGCGGGACCCGGGGAGATACGCAGTATTTT
TRBD1	TRBV6-1	.	TRBJ1-1	CASNWDSEAFF	TGTGCCAGCAACTGGGACAGTGAAGCTTTCTTT
.	TRBV2	.	TRBJ2-7	CASSDIFVRRSYEQYF	TGTGCCAGCAGTGATATTTTTGTGCGAAGGTCCTACGAGCAGTACTTC
TRBD2	TRBV30	.	TRBJ2-5	CAWARGGQETQYF	TGTGCCTGGGCACGGGGAGGGCAAGAGACCCAGTACTTC
.	TRBV4-1	.	TRBJ2-7	CASSQGGGFTYEQYF	TGCGCCAGCAGCCAAGGCGGCGGGTTTACCTACGAGCAGTACTTC
.	TRBV20-1	.	TRBJ2-4	CSAIGDVIQYF	TGCAGTGCTATTGGCGACGTCATTCAGTACTTC
.	TRBV27	.	TRBJ1-1	CASSSQGPVNTEAFF	TGTGCCAGCAGTTCGCAAGGACCGGTGAACACTGAAGCTTTCTTT
TRBD2	TRBV2	.	TRBJ2-5	CASSGRAGGKETQYF	TGTGCCAGCAGTGGTAGGGCGGGAGGGAAAGAGACCCAGTACTTC
.	TRBV5-1	.	TRBJ2-2	CASSSKGGLLNTGELFF	TGCGCCAGCAGCAGTAAGGGGGGTTTATTGAACACCGGGGAGCTGTTTTTT